This TCR beta chain was retrieved from a study of blood T cell repertoires in COVID-19. Clones were read by immunoSEQ multiplex PCR, and TCRdb kept only the in-frame ones, dropping some. The sample gives roughly 70,000 clones, 76% of which show up once; about 15% is in the top ten. Germline V CDR1 and CDR2: SGHNT, YYREEE (reference sequence). V lost 4 bases to trimming and J lost 6 bases; unmatched junction nucleotides: 15. CDR3 length: 16 residues. While infection was still active, Seattle patients were enrolled and then followed longitudinally. Sequencing was performed on peripheral blood. The V call is TRBV5-4, the J call TRBJ1-1, with TRBD1 matching 7 bases. This sequence was found in a man in his sixties with COVID-19, enrolled during active disease. Here the CDR3 reads CASSPKEQGIGAEAFF. CDR3 DNA sequence: TGTGCCAGCAGCCCAAAAGAACAGGGGATAGGGGCTGAAGCTTTCTTT.